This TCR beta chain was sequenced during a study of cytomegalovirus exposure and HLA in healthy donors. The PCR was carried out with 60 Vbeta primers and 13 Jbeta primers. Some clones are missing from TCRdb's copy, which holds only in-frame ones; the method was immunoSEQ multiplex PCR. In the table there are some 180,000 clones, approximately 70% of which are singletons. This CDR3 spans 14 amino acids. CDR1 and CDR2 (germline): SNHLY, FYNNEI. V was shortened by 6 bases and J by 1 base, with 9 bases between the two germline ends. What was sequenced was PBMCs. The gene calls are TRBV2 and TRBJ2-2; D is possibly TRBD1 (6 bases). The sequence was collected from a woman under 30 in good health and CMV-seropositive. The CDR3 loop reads CASRGTLNTGELFF. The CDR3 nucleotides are TGTGCCAGCAGGGGGACACTGAACACCGGGGAGCTGTTTTTT. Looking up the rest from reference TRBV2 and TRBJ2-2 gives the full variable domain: EPEVTQTPSHQVTQMGQEVILRCVPISNHLYFYWYRQILGQKVEFLVSFYNNEISEKSEIFDDQFSVERPDGSNFTLKIRSTKLEDSAMYFCASRGTLNTGELFFGEGSRLTVL.